This TCR beta chain was retrieved from a study of T cells expressing NK-cell markers. Study context: Cells sorted as CD3+CD56+NKG2C+, CD3+CD56+NKG2C- and CD3+CD56-NKG2C+ T cells supplied the TCR beta repertoires. In the group of eight sequenced donors, seven were HCMV-seropositive and one was seronegative.

TCR beta libraries carry UMIs added by 5'RACE template switching. TCRdb re-analyzed the 5' RACE reads; it lists each CDR3 protein once, without DNA. The sample holds under 500,000 distinct CDR3 sequences. The clonotype comes from a woman aged 18-70 years in good health. What was sequenced was blood T cells: a sorted CD56 or NKG2C T cell subset, CD4+ or CD8+ T cells, or bulk PBMC T cells (not recorded which).

CDR3 region: CASSLGGRYNEQFF. The chain is built from TRBV5-8 and TRBJ2-1; TCRdb indicates TRBD1, and absent DNA this call remains unverified. Per the germline V gene, CDR1 is SGHTS and CDR2 is YDEGEE. The CDR3 totals 14 residues.